This TCR beta chain was documented in a study of blood T cells in healthy people across ages. The use of a sample-barcoded 5' primer and a J-beta primer mix characterized a second PCR of about 7 to 12 cycles. Every sample gave at least 2.5 million paired-end reads containing CDR3. One entry per CDR3 protein, called by TCRdb with MiXCR from the 5' RACE reads. The sample includes roughly 800,000 distinct CDR3 sequences, 25% of them seen just once. The CDR3 contains 15 residues. The germline gives CDR1 SGHTA, CDR2 FQGNSA. V lost 0 bases and J lost 8; bases outside the gene matches: 6. These data also formed part of another study, on T cells of mothers and their children.

The chain has TRBV7-2 and TRBJ2-1, with TRBD2 identical over 8 bases. The source is a boy younger than 18 in good health. The specimen sequenced was blood. The CDR3 nucleotides read TGTACCAGCAGCTTAGCACTAGCGGAAGGCGATGAGCAGTTCTTC. It yields the protein CTSSLALAEGDEQFF.